This T cell receptor (beta chain) is drawn from a study of T cell responses to AZD1222 COVID-19 vaccine (dated by TCRdb to about 2021). Regarding the research as a whole: AZD1222 recipients with second doses at about 4 weeks or about 12 weeks were pooled, because spike-specific TCR depth and breadth did not differ between schedules. Trial participants were enrolled into age subgroups of 18-55, 56-69 and 70-plus years, which contained approximately 150, 28 and 58 TCR-sequenced participants, respectively. TCR sequencing covered 230 to 250 trial participants: 207 given two doses of AZD1222 and 26 given two doses of MenACWY control vaccine. Study-wide conclusions, independent of this receptor: Reportedly, close to half of the unique spike-specific TCRs recognized epitopes lying outside the regions that are mutated in the B.1.351 and B.1.1.7 variants. The vaccine-associated CD4 TCRs covered the entire spike protein, and the dominant responses fell in regions 160-218 and 743-854. The 56-69-year group was small, and its depth increase did not reach significance, likely because of low power. A significant rise in spike-specific TCR breadth and depth was observed after two AZD1222 doses relative to day 0 and relative to MenACWY recipients. No day 14 peak-response samples were available, so repertoires were characterized only after the peak T cell response. Participants were mostly white British, with more females than males. The authors suggested clonal diversity may have been underestimated. Conclusions about previously exposed vaccinees are limited because only six or seven AZD1222 recipients were SARS-CoV-2 seropositive at baseline.

The CDR3 regions of human TCRbeta chains were analyzed by immunosequencing. As for the authors' bioinformatics: Repertoire TCRs were checked for matches against a reference library of SARS-CoV-2-specific TCRs that had been generated using the MIRA antigen-specificity platform. Breadth meant the fraction of unique TCRs that were SARS-CoV-2-associated, whereas depth meant the fraction of total T cells that were SARS-CoV-2-associated. Each spike-specific TCR was assigned to its reactive spike region and to a CD4 or CD8 class using the MIRA data. Log10-transformed breadth and depth values were compared by one-way ANOVA with Sidak's multiple comparisons tests. TCRdb carries this immuneACCESS record with in-frame sequences only. Its versions omit some clonotypes, under half of them owing to an unresolved V gene in the studies checked, with the rest unexplained. The V and J calls and the clone size are those of that table, but D and trimming were determined from the DNA. The sample table shows about 150,000 clones, and about 85% are seen once. Clones ranked in the top ten supply around 3% of the sample.

Concerning this clone itself: Its cognate antigen has yet to be identified. No much larger clone exists at a distance of one base, and base qualities are not known.

The time point label, read with the paper, signifies: baseline before first vaccination. Vaccinee samples were obtained from the UK trials COV001 and COV002, which included a single-blind randomized controlled phase 2/3 trial of AZD1222 (ChAdOx1 nCoV-19) in healthy adults. Trial participant PBMC samples were collected at day 0 and day 28 after the second dose for TCRbeta chain sequencing. The CDR3, from cysteine to phenylalanine, totals 12 residues. The entry retains the CDR3 DNA only, 36 bases that are in frame from base 1. Sequences KGHSH (CDR1) and LQKENI (CDR2) are obtained from the germline V gene. Trimming takes 2 bases from V and 7 bases from J, and the germline ends sit 9 bases apart.

Recombination joined TRBV18 with TRBJ2-7; TRBD2 is a weak D gene call, 6 bases matching. The TCR originated in an adult in good health. The sequenced sample was peripheral blood, obtained on day 0 of AZD1222 vaccination. The DNA reads as follows: TGTGCCAGCTCACCAGGGAGGCAGGAGCAGTACTTC. The encoded protein is CASSPGRQEQYF.